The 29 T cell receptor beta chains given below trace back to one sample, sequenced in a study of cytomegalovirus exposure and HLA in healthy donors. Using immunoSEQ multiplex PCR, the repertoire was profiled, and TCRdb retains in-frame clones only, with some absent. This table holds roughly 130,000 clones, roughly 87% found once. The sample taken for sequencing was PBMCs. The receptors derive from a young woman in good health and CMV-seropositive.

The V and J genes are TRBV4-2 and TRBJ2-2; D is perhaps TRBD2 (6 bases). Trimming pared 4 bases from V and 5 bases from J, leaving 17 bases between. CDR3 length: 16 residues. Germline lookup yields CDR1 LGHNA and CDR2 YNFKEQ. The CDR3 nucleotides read TGTGCCAGCAGCCTAATGGAGGAGGGAAGTACCGGGGAGCTGTTTTTT. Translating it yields CASSLMEEGSTGELFF.

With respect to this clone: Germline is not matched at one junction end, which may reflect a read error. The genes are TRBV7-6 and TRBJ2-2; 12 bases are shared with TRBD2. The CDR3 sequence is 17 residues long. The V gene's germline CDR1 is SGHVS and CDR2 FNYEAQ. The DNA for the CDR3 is TGTGCCAGCAACTTACTAGCGGGGGGCCCGAACACCGGGGAGCTGTTTTTT. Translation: CASNLLAGGPNTGELFF.

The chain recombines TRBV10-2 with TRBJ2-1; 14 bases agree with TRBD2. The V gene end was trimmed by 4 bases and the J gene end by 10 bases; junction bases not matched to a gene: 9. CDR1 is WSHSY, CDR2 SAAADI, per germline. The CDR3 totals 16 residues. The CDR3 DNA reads TGCGCCAGCAGTGGATTAGGACTAGCGGGGGGCAGGGAGCAGTTCTTC. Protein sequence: CASSGLGLAGGREQFF.

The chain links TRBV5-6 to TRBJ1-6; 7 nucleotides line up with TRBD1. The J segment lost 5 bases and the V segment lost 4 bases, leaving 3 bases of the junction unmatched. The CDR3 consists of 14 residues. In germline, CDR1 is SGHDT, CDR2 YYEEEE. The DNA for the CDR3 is TGTGCCAGCAGCACCGGGACAGATAATTCACCCCTCCACTTT. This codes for CASSTGTDNSPLHF.

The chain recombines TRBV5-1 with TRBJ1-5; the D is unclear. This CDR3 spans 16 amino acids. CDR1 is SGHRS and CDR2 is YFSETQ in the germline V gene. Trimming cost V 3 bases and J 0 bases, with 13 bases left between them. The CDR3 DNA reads TGCGCCAGCAGCTCCGGACTGATCGATAGCAATCAGCCCCAGCATTTT. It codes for CASSSGLIDSNQPQHF. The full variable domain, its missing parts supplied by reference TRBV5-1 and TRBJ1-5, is KAGVTQTPRYLIKTRGQQVTLSCSPISGHRSVSWYQQTPGQGLQFLFEYFSETQRNKGNFPGRFSGRQFSNSRSEMNVSTLELGDSALYLCASSSGLIDSNQPQHFGDGTRLSIL.

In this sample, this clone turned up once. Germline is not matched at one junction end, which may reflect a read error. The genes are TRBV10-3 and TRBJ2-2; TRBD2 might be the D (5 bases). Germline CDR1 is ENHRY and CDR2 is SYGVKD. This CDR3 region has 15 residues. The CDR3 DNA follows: TGTGCCATCAGTGAGCTGGCCGGGAACGCCGGGGAGCTGTTTTTT. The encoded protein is CAISELAGNAGELFF.

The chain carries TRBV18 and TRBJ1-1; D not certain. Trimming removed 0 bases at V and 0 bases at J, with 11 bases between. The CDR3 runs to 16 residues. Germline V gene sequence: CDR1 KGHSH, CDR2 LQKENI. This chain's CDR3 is CASSPPWPEVNTEAFF. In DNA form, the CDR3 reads TGTGCCAGCTCACCACCTTGGCCAGAGGTGAACACTGAAGCTTTCTTT.

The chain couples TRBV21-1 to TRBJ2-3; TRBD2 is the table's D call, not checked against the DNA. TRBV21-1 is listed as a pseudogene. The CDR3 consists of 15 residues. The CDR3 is CASSKPVQGGDTQYF. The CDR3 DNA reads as TGTGCCAGCAGCAAACCGGTGCAGGGAGGGGATACGCAGTATTTT.

Here the CDR3 reads CSAFGGLGYTF. The CDR3 region has the DNA TGCAGTGCGTTTGGAGGGCTGGGCTACACCTTC. The chain joins TRBV20-1 to TRBJ1-2; no definite D call. CDR1 is DFQATT and CDR2 is SNEGSKA in the germline V gene (reference sequence). Between the trimmed V and J ends, which lost 6 bases and 8 bases, there was a span of 13 bases. CDR3 length equals 11 residues.

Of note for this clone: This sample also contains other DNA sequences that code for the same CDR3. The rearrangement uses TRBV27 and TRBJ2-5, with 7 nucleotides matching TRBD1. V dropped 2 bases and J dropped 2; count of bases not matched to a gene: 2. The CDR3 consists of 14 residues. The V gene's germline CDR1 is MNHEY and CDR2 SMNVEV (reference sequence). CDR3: CASSLNRGQETQYF. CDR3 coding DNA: TGTGCCAGCAGTTTAAACAGGGGTCAAGAGACCCAGTACTTC.

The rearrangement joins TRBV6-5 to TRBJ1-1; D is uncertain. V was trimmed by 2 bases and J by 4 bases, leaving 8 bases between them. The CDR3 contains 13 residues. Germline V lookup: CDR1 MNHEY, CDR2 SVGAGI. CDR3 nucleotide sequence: TGTGCCAGCAGTTACACGGGAATCACTGAAGCTTTCTTT. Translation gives CASSYTGITEAFF.

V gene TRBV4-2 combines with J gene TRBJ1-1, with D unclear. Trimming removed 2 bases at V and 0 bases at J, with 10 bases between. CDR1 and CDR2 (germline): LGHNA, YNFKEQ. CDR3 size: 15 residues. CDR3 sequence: CASSQRLPLNTEAFF. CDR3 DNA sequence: TGTGCCAGCAGCCAACGACTGCCTCTGAACACTGAAGCTTTCTTT.

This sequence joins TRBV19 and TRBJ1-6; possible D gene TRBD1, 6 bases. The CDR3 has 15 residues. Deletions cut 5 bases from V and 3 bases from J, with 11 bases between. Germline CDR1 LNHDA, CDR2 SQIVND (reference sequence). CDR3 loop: CASSRQENYNSPLHF. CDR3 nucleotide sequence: TGTGCCAGTAGTCGACAGGAGAACTATAATTCACCCCTCCACTTT.

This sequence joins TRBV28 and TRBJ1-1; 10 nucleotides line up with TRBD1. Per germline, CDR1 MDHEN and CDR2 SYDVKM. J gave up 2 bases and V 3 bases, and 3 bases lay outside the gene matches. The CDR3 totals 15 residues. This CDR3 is CASSLGTGANTEAFF. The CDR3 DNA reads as TGTGCCAGCAGTTTGGGGACAGGGGCCAACACTGAAGCTTTCTTT. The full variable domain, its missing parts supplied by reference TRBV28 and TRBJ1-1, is DVKVTQSSRYLVKRTGEKVFLECVQDMDHENMFWYRQDPGLGLRLIYFSYDVKMKEKGDIPEGYSVSREKKERFSLILESASTNQTSMYLCASSLGTGANTEAFFGQGTRLTVV.

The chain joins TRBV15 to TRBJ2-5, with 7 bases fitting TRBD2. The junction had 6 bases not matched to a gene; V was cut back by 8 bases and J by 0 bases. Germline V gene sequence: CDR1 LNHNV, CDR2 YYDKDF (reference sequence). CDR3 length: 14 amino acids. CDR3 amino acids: CATLAGRYQETQYF. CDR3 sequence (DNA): TGTGCCACCCTCGCCGGGAGGTACCAAGAGACCCAGTACTTC. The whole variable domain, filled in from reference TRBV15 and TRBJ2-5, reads DAMVIQNPRYQVTQFGKPVTLSCSQTLNHNVMYWYQQKSSQAPKLLFHYYDKDFNNEADTPDNFQSRRPNTSFCFLDIRSPGLGDTAMYLCATLAGRYQETQYFGPGTRLLVL.

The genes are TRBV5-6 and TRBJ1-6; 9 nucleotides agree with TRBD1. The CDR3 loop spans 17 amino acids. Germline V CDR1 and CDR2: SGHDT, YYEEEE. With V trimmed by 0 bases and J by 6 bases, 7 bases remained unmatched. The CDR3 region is CASSLAGTGLSNSPLHF. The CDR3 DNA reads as TGTGCCAGCAGCTTGGCCGGGACAGGGTTGTCTAATTCACCCCTCCACTTT. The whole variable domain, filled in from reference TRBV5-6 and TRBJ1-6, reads DAGVTQSPTHLIKTRGQQVTLRCSPKSGHDTVSWYQQALGQGPQFIFQYYEEEERQRGNFPDRFSGHQFPNYSSELNVNALLLGDSALYLCASSLAGTGLSNSPLHFGNGTRLTVT.

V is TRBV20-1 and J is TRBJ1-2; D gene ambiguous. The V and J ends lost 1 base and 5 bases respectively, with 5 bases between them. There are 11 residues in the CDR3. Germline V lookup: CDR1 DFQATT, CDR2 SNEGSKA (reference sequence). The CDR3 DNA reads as TGCAGTGCTAGAGGGAGGTATGGCTACACCTTC. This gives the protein CSARGRYGYTF.

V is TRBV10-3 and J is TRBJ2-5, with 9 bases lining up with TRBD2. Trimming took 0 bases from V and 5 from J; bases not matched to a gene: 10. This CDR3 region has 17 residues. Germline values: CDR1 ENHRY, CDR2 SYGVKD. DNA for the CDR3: TGTGCCATCAGTGAGTCGAAATGGCTAGCGGGGATCGAGACCCAGTACTTC. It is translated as CAISESKWLAGIETQYF.

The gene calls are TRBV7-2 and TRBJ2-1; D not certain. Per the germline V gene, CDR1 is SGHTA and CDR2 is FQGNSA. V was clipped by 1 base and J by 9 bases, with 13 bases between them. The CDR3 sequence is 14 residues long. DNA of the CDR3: TGTGCCAGCAGCTTAGTTCGGGTCGGCTCTGAGCAGTTCTTC. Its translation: CASSLVRVGSEQFF.

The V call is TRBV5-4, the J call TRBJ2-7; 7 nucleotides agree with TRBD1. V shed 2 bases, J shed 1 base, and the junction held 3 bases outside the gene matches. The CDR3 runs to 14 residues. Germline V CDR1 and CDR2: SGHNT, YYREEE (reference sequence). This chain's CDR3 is CASSFDRASYEQYF. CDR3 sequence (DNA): TGTGCCAGCAGCTTTGACAGGGCGTCCTACGAGCAGTACTTC.

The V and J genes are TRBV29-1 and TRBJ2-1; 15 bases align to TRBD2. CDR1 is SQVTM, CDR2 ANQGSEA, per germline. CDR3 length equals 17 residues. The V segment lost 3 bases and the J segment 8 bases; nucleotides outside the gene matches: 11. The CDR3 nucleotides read TGCAGCGTTGACGGGCCCGGGACTAGCGGGGGGCCCGATGAGCAGTTCTTC. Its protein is CSVDGPGTSGGPDEQFF.

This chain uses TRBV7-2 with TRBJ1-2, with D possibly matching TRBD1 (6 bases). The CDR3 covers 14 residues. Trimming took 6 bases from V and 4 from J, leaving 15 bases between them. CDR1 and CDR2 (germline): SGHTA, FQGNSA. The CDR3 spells CASSLRGGGYGYTF. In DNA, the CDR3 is TGTGCCAGCAGTTTACGGGGGGGCGGCTATGGCTACACCTTC.

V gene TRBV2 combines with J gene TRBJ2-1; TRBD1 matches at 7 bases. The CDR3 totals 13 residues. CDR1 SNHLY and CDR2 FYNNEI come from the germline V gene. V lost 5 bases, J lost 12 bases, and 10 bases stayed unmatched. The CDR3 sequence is CASSKAQQGRQFF. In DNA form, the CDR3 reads TGTGCCAGCAGTAAGGCTCAACAGGGGCGGCAGTTCTTC.

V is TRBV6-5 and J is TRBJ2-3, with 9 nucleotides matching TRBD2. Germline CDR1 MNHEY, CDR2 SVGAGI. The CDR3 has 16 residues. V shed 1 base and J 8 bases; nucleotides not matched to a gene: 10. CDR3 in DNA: TGTGCCAGCAGTTACTGGGTAGCGGGGGCGCCTGGTACGCAGTATTTT. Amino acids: CASSYWVAGAPGTQYF.

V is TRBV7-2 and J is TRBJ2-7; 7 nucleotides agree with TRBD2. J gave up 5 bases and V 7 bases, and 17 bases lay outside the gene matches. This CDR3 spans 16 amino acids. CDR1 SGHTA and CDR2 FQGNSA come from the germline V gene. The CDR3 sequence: CASTKFSGGTEDEQYF. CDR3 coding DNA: TGTGCCAGCACCAAATTTTCGGGGGGTACCGAAGACGAGCAGTACTTC.

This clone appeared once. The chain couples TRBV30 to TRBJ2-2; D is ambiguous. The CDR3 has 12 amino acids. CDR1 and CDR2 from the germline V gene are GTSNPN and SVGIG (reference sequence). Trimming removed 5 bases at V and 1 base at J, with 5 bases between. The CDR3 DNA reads TGTGCCTGGGCGATGAACACCGGGGAGCTGTTTTTT. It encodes CAWAMNTGELFF. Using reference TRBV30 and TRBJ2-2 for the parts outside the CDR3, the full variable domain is SQTIHQWPATLVQPVGSPLSLECTVEGTSNPNLYWYRQAAGRGLQLLFYSVGIGQISSEVPQNLSASRPQDRQFILSSKKLLLSDSGFYLCAWAMNTGELFFGEGSRLTVL.

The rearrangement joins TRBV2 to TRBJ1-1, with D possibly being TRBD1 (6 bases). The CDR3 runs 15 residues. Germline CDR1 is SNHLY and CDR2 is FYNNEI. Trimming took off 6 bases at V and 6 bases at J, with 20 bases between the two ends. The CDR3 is CASSPDQGRRAEAFF. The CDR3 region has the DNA TGTGCCAGCAGCCCGGACCAGGGGCGCAGGGCTGAAGCTTTCTTT. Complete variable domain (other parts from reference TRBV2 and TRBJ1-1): EPEVTQTPSHQVTQMGQEVILRCVPISNHLYFYWYRQILGQKVEFLVSFYNNEISEKSEIFDDQFSVERPDGSNFTLKIRSTKLEDSAMYFCASSPDQGRRAEAFFGQGTRLTVV.

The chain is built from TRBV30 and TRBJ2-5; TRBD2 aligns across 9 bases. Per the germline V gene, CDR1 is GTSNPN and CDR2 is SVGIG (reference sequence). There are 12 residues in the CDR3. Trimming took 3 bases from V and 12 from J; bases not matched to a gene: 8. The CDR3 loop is CAWSPAGGGEYF. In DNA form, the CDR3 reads TGTGCCTGGAGCCCAGCGGGGGGCGGGGAGTACTTC.

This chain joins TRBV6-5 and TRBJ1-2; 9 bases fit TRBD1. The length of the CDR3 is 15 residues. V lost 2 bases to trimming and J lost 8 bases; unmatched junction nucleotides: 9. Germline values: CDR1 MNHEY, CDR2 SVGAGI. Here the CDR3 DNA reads TGTGCCAGCAGTTACAAGGGACAGGGTCACGGCGGCTACACCTTC. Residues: CASSYKGQGHGGYTF.